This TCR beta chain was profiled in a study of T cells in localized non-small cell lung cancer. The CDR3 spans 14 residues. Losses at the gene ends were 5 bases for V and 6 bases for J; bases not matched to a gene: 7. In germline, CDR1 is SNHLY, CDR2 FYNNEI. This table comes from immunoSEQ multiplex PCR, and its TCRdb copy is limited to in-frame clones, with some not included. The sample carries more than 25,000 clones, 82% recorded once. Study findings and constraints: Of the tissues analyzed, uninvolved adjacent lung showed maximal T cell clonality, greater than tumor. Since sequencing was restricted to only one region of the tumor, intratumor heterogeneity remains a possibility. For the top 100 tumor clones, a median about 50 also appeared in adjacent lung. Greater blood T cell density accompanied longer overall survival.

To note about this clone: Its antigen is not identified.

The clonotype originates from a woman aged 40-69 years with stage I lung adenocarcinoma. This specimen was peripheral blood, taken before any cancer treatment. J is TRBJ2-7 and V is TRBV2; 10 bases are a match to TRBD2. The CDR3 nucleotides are TGTGCCAGCAGTTCTAGCGGGGGCCCCTCCGAGCAGTACTTC. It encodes CASSSSGGPSEQYF.